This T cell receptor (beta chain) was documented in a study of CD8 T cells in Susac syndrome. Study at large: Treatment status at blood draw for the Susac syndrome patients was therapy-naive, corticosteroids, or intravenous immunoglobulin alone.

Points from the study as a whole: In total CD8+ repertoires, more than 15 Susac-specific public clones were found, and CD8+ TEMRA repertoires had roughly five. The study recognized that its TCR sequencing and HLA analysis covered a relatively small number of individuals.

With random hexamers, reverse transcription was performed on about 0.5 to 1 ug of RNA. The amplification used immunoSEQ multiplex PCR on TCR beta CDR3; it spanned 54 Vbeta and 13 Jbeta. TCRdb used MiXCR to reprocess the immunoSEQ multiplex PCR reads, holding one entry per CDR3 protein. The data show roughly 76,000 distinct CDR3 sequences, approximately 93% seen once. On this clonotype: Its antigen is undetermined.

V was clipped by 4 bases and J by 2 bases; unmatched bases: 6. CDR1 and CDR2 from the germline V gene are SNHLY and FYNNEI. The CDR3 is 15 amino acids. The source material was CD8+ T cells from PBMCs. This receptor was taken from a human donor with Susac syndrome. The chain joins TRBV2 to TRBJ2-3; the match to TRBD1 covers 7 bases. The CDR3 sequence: CASSAYRGATDTQYF. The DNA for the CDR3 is TGTGCCAGCAGTGCCTACAGGGGCGCCACAGATACGCAGTATTTT.